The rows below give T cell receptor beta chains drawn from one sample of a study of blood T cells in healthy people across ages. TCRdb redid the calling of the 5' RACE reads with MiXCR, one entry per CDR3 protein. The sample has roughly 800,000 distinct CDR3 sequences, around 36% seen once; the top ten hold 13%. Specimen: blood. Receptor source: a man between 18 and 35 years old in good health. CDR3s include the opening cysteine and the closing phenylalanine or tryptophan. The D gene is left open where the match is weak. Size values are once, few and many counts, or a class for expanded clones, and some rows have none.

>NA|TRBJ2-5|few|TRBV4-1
TGCGCCAGCAGCGGCGGGGGACAAGGGCTTGGGGAGCAGTACTTC
CASSGGGQGLGEQYF
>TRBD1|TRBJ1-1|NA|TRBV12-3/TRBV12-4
TGTGCCAGCAGGGGGACAGTTGAAGCTTTCTTT
CASRGTVEAFF
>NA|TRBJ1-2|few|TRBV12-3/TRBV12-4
TGTGCCAGCAGTTTAGGGGGGACACGGGGCTATGGCTACACCTTC
CASSLGGTRGYGYTF
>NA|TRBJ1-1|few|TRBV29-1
TGCAGCGTTGACGGTATCTCCGTAGGGGATAAGGATGAAGCTTTCTTT
CSVDGISVGDKDEAFF
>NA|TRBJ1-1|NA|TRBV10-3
TGTGCCATCAGTGACGTAGAGTTGGACACTGAAGCTTTCTTT
CAISDVELDTEAFF
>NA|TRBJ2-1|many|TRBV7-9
TGTGCCAGCAGCTTAGCGCTCGGACAGAACGCCTACAATGAGCAGTTCTTC
CASSLALGQNAYNEQFF
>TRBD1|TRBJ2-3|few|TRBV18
TGTGCCAGCTCACCCGCGGGACAGGGACCCACAGATACGCAGTATTTT
CASSPAGQGPTDTQYF
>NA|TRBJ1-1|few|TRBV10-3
TGTGCCATCAGTGAGCATGTAAGGGACGGAGCTTTCTTT
CAISEHVRDGAFF
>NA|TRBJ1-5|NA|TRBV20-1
TGCAGTGCTAGAAGGGCAGGGGTAAGTCAGCCCCAGCATTTT
CSARRAGVSQPQHF
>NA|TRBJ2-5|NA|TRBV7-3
TGTGCCAGCAGCTTAATGGGCGGCTCGGAGACCCAGTACTTC
CASSLMGGSETQYF
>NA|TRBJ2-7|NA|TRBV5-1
TGCGCCAGCAGCTTGGGGGTGTCTGTCGAAAACCGCTACGAGCAGTACTTC
CASSLGVSVENRYEQYF
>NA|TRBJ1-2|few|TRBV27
TGTGCCAGCAGTGCGCGACAGGATTCCCCGATGGGCTACACCTTC
CASSARQDSPMGYTF
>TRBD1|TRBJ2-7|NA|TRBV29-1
TGCAGTGGGATGACAGGGGACTCCTACGAGCAGTACTTC
CSGMTGDSYEQYF
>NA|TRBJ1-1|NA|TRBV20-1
TGCAGTGCTAGGGCCCCTACAGGCCAGAACACTGAAGCTTTCTTT
CSARAPTGQNTEAFF
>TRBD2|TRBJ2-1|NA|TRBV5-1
TGCGCCAGCAGCGACTTACTAGCGGGGGGAGCCTACAATGAGCAGTTCTTC
CASSDLLAGGAYNEQFF
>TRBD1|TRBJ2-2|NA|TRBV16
TGTGCCAGCAGCGGGACAGACTCCACCGGGGAGCTGTTTTTT
CASSGTDSTGELFF
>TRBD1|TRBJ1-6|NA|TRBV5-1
TGCGCCAGCAGCCAAACCGGGACAGGGGAATCACCCCTCCACTTT
CASSQTGTGESPLHF
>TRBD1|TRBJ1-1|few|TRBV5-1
TGCGCCAGCAGCTTGGCGGGGACAGATTACACTGAAGCTTTCTTT
CASSLAGTDYTEAFF
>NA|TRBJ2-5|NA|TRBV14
TGTGCCAGCAGCATCCCGGGAGCCCAAGGGACCCAGTACTTC
CASSIPGAQGTQYF
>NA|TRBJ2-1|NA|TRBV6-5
TGTGCCAGCAGTCGCGCGGGACACACCTTCTACAATGAGCAGTTCTTC
CASSRAGHTFYNEQFF
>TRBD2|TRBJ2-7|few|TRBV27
TGTGCCAGCAGTTTATACCGGGGGGGCAGGGATGAGCAGTACTTC
CASSLYRGGRDEQYF
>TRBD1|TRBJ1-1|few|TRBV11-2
TGTGCCAGCAGCACACCGACAGGGAACGGAGCTTTCTTT
CASSTPTGNGAFF
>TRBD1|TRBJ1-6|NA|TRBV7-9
TGTGCCAGCAACCCGACAGGGTCGAATTCACCCCTCCACTTT
CASNPTGSNSPLHF
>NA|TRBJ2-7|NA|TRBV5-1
TGCGCCAGCAGCTTGCTGCGGGCATTCGATGAGCAGTACTTC
CASSLLRAFDEQYF
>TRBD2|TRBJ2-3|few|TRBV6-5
TGTGCCAGCAGTTCCCACGGGGGGGGCGCAGATACGCAGTATTTT
CASSSHGGGADTQYF
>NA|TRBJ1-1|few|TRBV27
TGTGCCAGCAGTCCCGACAGGCCGAACACTGAAGCTTTCTTT
CASSPDRPNTEAFF
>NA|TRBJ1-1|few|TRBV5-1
TGCGCCAGCAAGGGGATCCCTATGAACACTGAAGCTTTCTTT
CASKGIPMNTEAFF
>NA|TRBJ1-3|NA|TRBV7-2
TGTGCCAGCAGCCGGCAAAACACCATATATTTT
CASSRQNTIYF
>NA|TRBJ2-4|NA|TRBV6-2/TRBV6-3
TGTGCCAGCAGTTACCCGGTGGAGCAAAACATTCAGTACTTC
CASSYPVEQNIQYF
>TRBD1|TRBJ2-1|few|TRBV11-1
TGTGCCAGCAGCCGGGACAGCAGCTCCTACAATGAGCAGTTCTTC
CASSRDSSSYNEQFF
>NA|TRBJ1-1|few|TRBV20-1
TGCAGTGCTAGAGATGGTAGGACTGAAGCTTTCTTT
CSARDGRTEAFF
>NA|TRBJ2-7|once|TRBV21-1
TGTGCCAGCAGCAAAGACTTTAGGACAGGGGGCCTGCTAGGACGCTACGAGCAGTACTTC
CASSKDFRTGGLLGRYEQYF
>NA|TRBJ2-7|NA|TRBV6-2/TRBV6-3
TGTGCCAGCACCCGGGGGGCTGGAGGTTACGAGCAGTACTTC
CASTRGAGGYEQYF
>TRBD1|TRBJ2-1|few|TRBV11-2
TGTGCCAGCAGCCCAGGGACAGGGGTGGGGAATGAGCAGTTCTTC
CASSPGTGVGNEQFF
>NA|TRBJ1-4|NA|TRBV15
TGTGCCACCAGCCCCCGGACTCTGGAAAAACTGTTTTTT
CATSPRTLEKLFF
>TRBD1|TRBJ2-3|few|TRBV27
TGTGCCAGCGGACGGACAGGGCCCTTATCAGATACGCAGTATTTT
CASGRTGPLSDTQYF
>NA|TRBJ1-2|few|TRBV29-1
TGCAGCGTTGACCCAGTGCTCTATGGCTACACCTTC
CSVDPVLYGYTF
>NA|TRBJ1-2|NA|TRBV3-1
TGTGCCAGCAGCCAAGAGGGAGAAAACTATGGCTACACCTTC
CASSQEGENYGYTF
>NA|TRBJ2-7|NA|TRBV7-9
TGTGCCAGCGGACCACCCGGGACTTATAATGAGCAGTACTTC
CASGPPGTYNEQYF
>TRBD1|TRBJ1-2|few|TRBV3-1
TGTGCCAGCAGCAAACGGGGAACAGGGGTCACCTATGGCTACACCTTC
CASSKRGTGVTYGYTF
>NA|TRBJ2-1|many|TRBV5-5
TGTGCCAGCAGCTTGGGTGCCCTAAGTGAGCAGTTCTTC
CASSLGALSEQFF
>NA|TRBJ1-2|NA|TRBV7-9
TGTGCCTGGGGGCCCTATGGCTACACCTTC
CAWGPYGYTF
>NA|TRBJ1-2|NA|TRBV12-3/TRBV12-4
TGTGCCAGCAGTTTAGGGGGCGGGGGTCGCGGTGGCTACACCTTC
CASSLGGGGRGGYTF
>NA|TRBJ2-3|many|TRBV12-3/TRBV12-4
TGTGCCAGCAGTTCTGCTTTTAGCACAGATACGCAGTATTTT
CASSSAFSTDTQYF
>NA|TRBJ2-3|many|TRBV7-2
TGTGCCAGCAGCTTAACGTGGACAATACGGAGCACAGATACGCAGTATTTT
CASSLTWTIRSTDTQYF
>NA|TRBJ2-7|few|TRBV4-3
TGCGCCAGCAGCCCCCAACCAGGGACCTACAATGAGCAGTACTTC
CASSPQPGTYNEQYF
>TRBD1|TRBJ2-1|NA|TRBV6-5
TGTGCCAGCAGTAATGGACAGGCTTGGTTCTTC
CASSNGQAWFF
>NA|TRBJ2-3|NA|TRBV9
TGTGCCAGCAGCGCAAAGGACGGAAACACAGATACGCGGTATTTT
CASSAKDGNTDTRYF
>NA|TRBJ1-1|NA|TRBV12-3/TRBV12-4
TGTGCCAGCAGCAACTCGGGGGACACTGAAGCTTTCTTT
CASSNSGDTEAFF
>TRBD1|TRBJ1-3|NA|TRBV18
TGTGCCATCTCACCTAACAGACAGGGGTCTGGAAACACCATATATTTT
CAISPNRQGSGNTIYF
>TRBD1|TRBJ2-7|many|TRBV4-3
TGCGCCAGCAGCCAAGCCTCCACAGGGGACACCTACGAGCAGTACTTC
CASSQASTGDTYEQYF
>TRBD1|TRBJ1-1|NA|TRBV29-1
TGCAGCGCCCATCGACAGGGGACATTGGACACTGAAGCTTTCTTT
CSAHRQGTLDTEAFF
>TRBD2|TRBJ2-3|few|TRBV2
TGTGCCAGCAGTGAGACTAGCGGGGGCCGGCGGTATTTT
CASSETSGGRRYF